The clone carrying this T cell receptor beta chain was counted between two and nine times. Its target is not known. TCRbeta library preparation incorporated unique molecular identifiers. From the PCR reads, TCRdb called clonotypes with MiXCR, one entry per CDR3 protein. Of hundreds of thousands of distinct CDR3 sequences listed, around 15% are singletons. This sample was included in a study of T-cell reconstitution after alpha-beta-depleted transplantation in children. General study points: In some patients, recipient T cells and intrathymic progenitors surviving conditioning explained high day-60 diversity. Two months or so post-transplant, alpha-beta T cells reportedly derived from several hundred expanded graft clones. T-cell counts and diversity were attributed mostly to newly produced T cells one year after transplant.

The receptor's source is a male patient between 2 and 10 years old who had a stem cell transplant for acute lymphoblastic leukemia, so the T cells may come from the graft donor. This material consisted of PBMCs, mostly from graft donor cells, taken 360 days after TCRalphabeta/CD19-depleted stem cell transplant.

DNA of the CDR3: TGCGCCAGCAGCTTGGTAGGGACTAGCGGGAGGAAGGGCGCAGATACGCAGTATTTT. It is translated as CASSLVGTSGRKGADTQYF. The chain carries TRBV5-1 and TRBJ2-3; 15 positions agree with TRBD2. This CDR3 comprises 19 residues. CDR1 and CDR2 (germline): SGHRS, YFSETQ. J was trimmed by 4 bases and V by 0 bases; bases with no gene match: 9.